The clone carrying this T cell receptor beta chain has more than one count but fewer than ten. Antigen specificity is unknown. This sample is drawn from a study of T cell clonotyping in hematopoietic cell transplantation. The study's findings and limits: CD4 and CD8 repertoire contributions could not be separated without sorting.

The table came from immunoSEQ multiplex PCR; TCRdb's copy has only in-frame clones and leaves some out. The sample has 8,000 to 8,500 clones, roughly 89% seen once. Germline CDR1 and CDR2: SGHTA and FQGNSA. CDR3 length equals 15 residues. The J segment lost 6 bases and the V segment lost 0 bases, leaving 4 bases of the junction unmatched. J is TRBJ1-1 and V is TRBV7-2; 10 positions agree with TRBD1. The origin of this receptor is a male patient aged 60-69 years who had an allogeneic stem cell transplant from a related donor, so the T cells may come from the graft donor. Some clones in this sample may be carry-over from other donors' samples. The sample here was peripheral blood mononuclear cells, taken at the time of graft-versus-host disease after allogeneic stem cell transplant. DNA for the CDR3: TGTGCCAGCAGCTTAGCGGTAGACAGGGGGCCTGAAGCTTTCTTT. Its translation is CASSLAVDRGPEAFF.